The 18 T cell receptor beta chains presented below share a single source sample, sequenced in a study of type 1 regulatory T cells. These receptors are not linked to any known antigen. TCRdb used MiXCR to reprocess the reads, holding one entry per CDR3 protein. The table lists approximately 42,000 distinct CDR3 sequences, more than 10% of them singletons. The specimen was cultured non-Tr1 T cells, either the whole culture or a sorted T cell fraction (not recorded which). The source of these receptors is a human donor in good health.

This clonotype was seen repeatedly, ten times or more. The rearrangement links TRBV5-1 to TRBJ2-7, with D unclear. Germline V gene lookup returns CDR1 SGHRS and CDR2 YFSETQ. Trimming removed 0 bases at V and 4 bases at J, with 8 bases between. CDR3 size: 13 residues. CDR3 nucleotides: TGCGCCAGCAGCTTGGAAGGCCGGTACGAGCAGTACTTC. It translates to CASSLEGRYEQYF.

The chain uses TRBV7-3 and TRBJ2-5; 10 bases fit TRBD1. CDR1 is SGHTA, CDR2 FQGTGA, per germline. The CDR3 length is 14 residues. V lost 5 bases to trimming and J lost 5 bases; unmatched junction nucleotides: 5. The CDR3 here is CASSQGQGIETQYF. The DNA for the CDR3 is TGTGCCAGCAGCCAGGGACAGGGGATTGAGACCCAGTACTTC.

This clonotype has a handful of counts. The J gene is TRBJ1-5, the V gene TRBV3-1; 7 nucleotides agree with TRBD1. V trimming: 4 bases; J trimming: 7 bases; junction bases outside the gene matches: 7. The CDR3 is 14 residues long. Per germline, CDR1 LGHDT and CDR2 YNNKEL (reference sequence). This chain's CDR3 is CASSLQTGTQPQHF. DNA of the CDR3: TGTGCCAGCAGCCTACAGACAGGGACCCAGCCCCAGCATTTT.

The V and J genes are TRBV11-1 and TRBJ2-5; 7 bases are shared with TRBD2. The V segment lost 5 bases and the J segment 5 bases; nucleotides outside the gene matches: 11. The CDR3 has 15 residues. Germline V CDR1 and CDR2: SGHAT, FQDESV (reference sequence). This CDR3 reads CASSALDWEGETQYF. The CDR3, as DNA: TGTGCCAGCAGCGCCCTCGACTGGGAGGGGGAGACCCAGTACTTC.

This clonotype showed up many times. The chain joins TRBV7-2 to TRBJ2-7; D may match TRBD1 or TRBD2 (5 bases each). This CDR3 is built from 16 residues. Germline V CDR1 and CDR2: SGHTA, FQGNSA. V was clipped by 4 bases and J by 0 bases, with 16 bases between them. For the CDR3, the DNA is TGTGCCAGCAGCTCTATCAACCGGGACCACTCCTACGAGCAGTACTTC. The encoded protein is CASSSINRDHSYEQYF.

This clonotype was recorded at least ten times. The chain links TRBV3-1 to TRBJ1-2; 9 nucleotides match TRBD1. The CDR3 has 15 residues. CDR1 and CDR2 (germline): LGHDT, YNNKEL (reference sequence). The ends lost 5 bases at V and 2 bases at J; junction bases unmatched: 6. For the CDR3, the DNA is TGTGCCAGCAGCGAAGGGACAGGGACAAACTATGGCTACACCTTC. Translated, it gives CASSEGTGTNYGYTF.

This clonotype was detected a few times. The chain couples TRBV18 to TRBJ1-4, with D possibly matching TRBD1 (5 bases). The CDR3 is 16 residues long. Trimming shortened V by 5 bases and J by 7 bases, and 20 bases separated the two germline ends. Per the germline V gene, CDR1 is KGHSH and CDR2 is LQKENI. The CDR3 sequence: CASSSIREGGREKLFF. CDR3 DNA sequence: TGTGCCAGCTCATCGATCAGGGAGGGAGGCCGTGAAAAACTGTTTTTT.

This clonotype was observed a few times. The rearrangement uses TRBV30 and TRBJ2-2, with 14 bases lining up with TRBD2. V lost 5 bases and J lost 4; bases outside the gene matches: 0. The length of the CDR3 is 14 residues. CDR1 is GTSNPN and CDR2 is SVGIG in the germline V gene (reference sequence). The CDR3 DNA follows: TGTGCCTGGGGACTAGCGGGAGGCACCGGGGAGCTGTTTTTT. Residues: CAWGLAGGTGELFF.

This clonotype was seen a few times. The chain uses TRBV27 and TRBJ2-3; 12 bases are shared with TRBD2. The CDR3 runs 18 residues. Germline V gene sequence: CDR1 MNHEY, CDR2 SMNVEV (reference sequence). Losses at the gene ends were 2 bases for V and 1 base for J; bases not matched to a gene: 7. CDR3 loop: CASSLASGRGSGTDTQYF. CDR3 DNA: TGTGCCAGCAGTTTAGCTAGCGGGAGGGGTTCCGGCACAGATACGCAGTATTTT.

This clonotype occurred many times. The chain links TRBV7-3 to TRBJ2-3; no clear D. The CDR3 runs to 12 residues. Germline assignment: CDR1 SGHTA and CDR2 FQGTGA. Trimming removed 5 bases from V and 5 bases from J, with 8 bases in between. The CDR3 here is CASSVNRDTQYF. In DNA form, the CDR3 reads TGTGCCAGCAGCGTTAATCGAGATACGCAGTATTTT.

The chain joins TRBV19 to TRBJ1-5; D is possibly TRBD1 (5 bases). Germline assignment: CDR1 LNHDA and CDR2 SQIVND (reference sequence). The V gene lost 7 bases and the J gene lost 4 bases, with 11 bases spanning the gap. The length of the CDR3 is 13 residues. CDR3 residues: CASKRGRNQPQHF. The CDR3 coding sequence is TGTGCCAGTAAGAGGGGTAGGAATCAGCCCCAGCATTTT. The full variable domain, with the rest looked up from reference TRBV19 and TRBJ1-5, is DGGITQSPKYLFRKEGQNVTLSCEQNLNHDAMYWYRQDPGQGLRLIYYSQIVNDFQKGDIAEGYSVSREKKESFPLTVTSAQKNPTAFYLCASKRGRNQPQHFGDGTRLSIL.

The gene calls are TRBV6-6 and TRBJ2-4; 7 nucleotides match TRBD2. V dropped 2 bases and J dropped 8; count of bases not matched to a gene: 3. The V gene's germline CDR1 is MNHNY and CDR2 SVGAGI (reference sequence). The CDR3 totals 13 residues. This chain's CDR3 is CASSYRTRDIQYF. The CDR3, as DNA: TGTGCCAGCAGTTACCGGACTAGAGACATTCAGTACTTC.

This clonotype was seen at least ten times. The V and J genes are TRBV5-6 and TRBJ2-7, with TRBD2 matching 7 bases. Germline V gene data show CDR1 as SGHDT and CDR2 as YYEEEE. Losses at the gene ends were 1 base for V and 0 bases for J; bases not matched to a gene: 4. The CDR3 totals 15 residues. CDR3 DNA: TGTGCCAGCAGCTTGTACCGGGAGGTCTCCTACGAGCAGTACTTC. Its protein product is CASSLYREVSYEQYF.

This clonotype occurred a few times. J is TRBJ1-4 and V is TRBV18; D not resolved. With 1 base removed from V and 7 bases from J, the gap between germline ends came to 7 bases. The CDR3 is 13 residues long. CDR1 and CDR2 from the germline V gene are KGHSH and LQKENI. The CDR3 DNA reads as TGTGCCAGCTCACCACAGGGATTTGAAAAACTGTTTTTT. It codes for CASSPQGFEKLFF.

This clonotype was counted only a few times. This chain uses TRBV29-1 with TRBJ1-2; weak D call: TRBD1 (5 bases). Germline V gene sequence: CDR1 SQVTM, CDR2 ANQGSEA. This CDR3 region has 13 residues. Trimming cost V 8 bases and J 0 bases, with 13 bases left between them. CDR3 bases: TGCAGCATTCGACAGATAACTAACTATGGCTACACCTTC. The encoded protein is CSIRQITNYGYTF.

This clonotype was detected only a few times. The rearrangement links TRBV6-4 to TRBJ2-3; D not certain. From germline, CDR1 is MRHNA and CDR2 SNTAGT. This CDR3 spans 13 amino acids. V gave up 5 bases and J gave up 5 bases, with 11 bases separating them. The DNA for the CDR3 is TGTGCCAGCAGTCACAAGACTTTAGATACGCAGTATTTT. This gives the protein CASSHKTLDTQYF.

This chain connects TRBV12-3 or TRBV12-4 to TRBJ2-5, with 10 nucleotides matching TRBD2. There are 16 residues in the CDR3. The junction had 9 bases not matched to a gene; V was cut back by 5 bases and J by 3 bases. CDR3 amino acids: CASSRAPGLAEETQYF. Written as DNA, the CDR3 is TGTGCCAGCAGTCGCGCCCCCGGACTAGCGGAAGAGACCCAGTACTTC.

This clonotype showed up many times. The V and J genes are TRBV7-2 and TRBJ2-7, with 7 bases fitting TRBD2. V lost 4 bases and J lost 4; bases outside the gene matches: 10. The length of the CDR3 is 15 residues. Germline lookup yields CDR1 SGHTA and CDR2 FQGNSA. The CDR3 is CASSSYSGSGYEQYF. CDR3 DNA: TGTGCCAGCAGCTCATATAGCGGGTCCGGATACGAGCAGTACTTC.